This T cell receptor (beta chain) originates from a study of shared clonotypes between healthy human individuals (dated by TCRdb to the early 2020s). In terms of the full investigation: The cohort comprised two women and a few men aged 18 to 49 years. For each donor, three plates each were used for CD4 naive and CD4 memory, two plates were used for CD8 naive, and one plate was used for CD8 memory. To estimate repertoire size and how much clonotypes are shared between individuals, the study performed deep sequencing of blood TCR repertoires from a handful of healthy adults. To increase sequencing depth and limit assay-specific biases, TCR repertoire library preparation and sequencing were carried out by different laboratories using diverse techniques. Leukapheresis yielded between about 0.94 and 8.9 billion PBMCs per donor. Overall study outcomes, separate from this receptor: Because the study included only a small number of donors, the genetic and exposure-history diversity represented was limited. When a handful of donors were compared, the shared fraction of clonotypes was about 5% for naive CD4, 3.5% for naive CD8, more than 2% for memory CD4, and 0.35% to 0.4% for memory CD8. Only blood was sampled, and tissue TCR repertoires likely differ from those in blood. Naive subsets generally had larger estimated clonotype richness than memory subsets did. Rarefaction of sorted-subset datasets indicated incomplete sequencing despite the large sequencing depth. Compared with non-shared clonotypes, the clonotypes found in all four sorted-subset donors had higher generation probabilities. Pairwise subsampling indicated that sequencing depth was expected to affect the degree of clonotype sharing among donors.

V gives up 0 bases and J gives up 4 bases, and the segment between their germline ends measures 13 bases. From the germline V gene, CDR1 is SGHRS and CDR2 is YFSETQ. There are 15 amino acids in the CDR3, from cysteine to phenylalanine inclusive. The sequence is cut down to CDR3 DNA, 45 bases in frame from base 1. Comment on this clone: Its antigen is unknown. No much larger clone is present one base from it, and per-base qualities are unavailable.

Using the deep immunoSEQ assay, TCR CDR3 regions were amplified from genomic DNA by multiplex PCR. Extracted genomic DNA from each cell subset was spread evenly across all wells of several immunoSEQ 96-well plates, with each plate serving as a replicate. For sorted subsets, about 200 ng genomic DNA, equal to tens of thousands of T cell genomes, was loaded into each replicate PCR. Purified libraries were quantified with a Qubit 3.0 fluorometer, sized on a Bioanalyzer 2100, and re-quantified with the KAPA Library Quantification kit. Each immunoSEQ 96-well plate was sequenced on its own single-read 150-cycle Illumina NextSeq 550 flow cell. In the authors' own workflow: Because the immunoSEQ output held only junctional sequences and lacked quality scores, the filtering could not match the filtering applied to full-length reads. To assign V/J genes and CDR3, sequences were annotated against IMGT germline references using PyIR, a Python wrapper for IgBLAST v1.9. Any read was removed if the V/J assignment was weak (E-value above 1e-6), the CDR3 was missing, or the read contained stop codons, out-of-frame junctions, or ambiguous translated residues. V3J clonotypes were defined as sequences sharing the same inferred V gene, J gene, and CDR3 amino acid sequence. Percentage overlap between repertoires was calculated by dividing the number of shared unique clonotypes by the size of the smaller repertoire. Three approaches were used to assess repertoire richness: RTK rarefaction, the Chao1 estimator, and Recon v2.1 estimates of unobserved clonotypes. Generation probabilities for all TCRbeta clonotypes obtained by the gDNA method from a handful of donors were computed using OLGA. Drawn from immuneACCESS, this table holds only the in-frame rearrangements with V and J called that TCRdb kept. Clones are partly lost; checked studies trace under half to an unresolved V gene and leave the rest unexplained. Clone size and V and J calls were adopted from that table, with D and trimming inferred from the DNA. This sample gives over 850,000 clones in total; about 80% of them show up just once. 0.5% to 0.65% of the sample is in the top ten clones.

Donors were healthy HIV-negative adults with no recently reported acute infections or vaccinations. All donors were Caucasian adults living in Nashville, Tennessee, USA. CD4+ T cells were enriched by magnetic negative selection; naive cells were then positively selected on CD45RA, and the negative fraction formed the memory subset. Blood was obtained by leukapheresis, after which PBMCs were separated by Ficoll-Histopaque density gradient centrifugation and cryopreserved in liquid nitrogen vapor phase. Analytical flow cytometry was used to check the purity and quantity of each magnetically sorted T cell population. Genomic DNA was isolated from every sorted fraction and measured by UV absorbance on a Nanodrop 2000c.

Sequences were obtained from memory CD4+ T cells from PBMCs. This sample's cell subset or site label indicates: CD45RA-negative fraction. Here the chain combines TRBV5-1 and TRBJ2-5, with no D gene named confidently. This clonotype was obtained from a man between 18 and 35 years old in good health. Some clones in this sample may be carry-over from other donors' samples. In nucleotides, the sequence is TGCGCCAGCAGCTTGGTTGCGCAGCTACCAGAGACCCAGTACTTC. Its protein is CASSLVAQLPETQYF.